These 18 T cell receptor beta chains were sequenced from one sample in a study of T-cell memory formation after mild COVID-19. TCRdb passed the 5' RACE reads through MiXCR, listing each CDR3 protein once. Among fewer than 350,000 distinct CDR3 sequences listed, about a sixth were seen once. Input material: PBMCs or a T cell subset sorted from them (not recorded which). The origin of the receptors is a man aged 18 to 30 who had mild COVID-19 (a few samples of this study predate the infection). Cell type and time point are not known.

About this clonotype: An end of the junction does not agree with germline; a read error may underlie this. The chain uses TRBV7-2 and TRBJ2-7; no reliable D call. Germline V CDR1 and CDR2: SGHTA, FQGNSA. The CDR3 extends over 12 amino acids. CDR3 nucleotides: TGTGCCAGCAGCATACCCTCCTACGAGCGGTACTTC. Protein: CASSIPSYERYF.

This clonotype was recorded a few times. This sequence joins TRBV20-1 and TRBJ2-7; D is ambiguous. The CDR3 loop spans 11 amino acids. Trimming left V 6 bases short and J 1 base short, with 7 bases between. CDR1 is DFQATT, CDR2 SNEGSKA, per germline (reference sequence). DNA of the CDR3: TGCAGTGCCGTGGGGTCCTACGAGCAGTACGTC. Its translation is CSAVGSYEQYV.

This clonotype occurred a few times. Here the CDR3 reads CASSTTAGLAGNQQFF. The CDR3 DNA sequence: TGCGCCAGCAGTACAACGGCCGGGCTAGCGGGCAACCAGCAGTTCTTC. V gene TRBV4-3 combines with J gene TRBJ2-1, with 8 positions matching TRBD2. V lost 6 bases to trimming and J lost 11 bases; unmatched junction nucleotides: 18. The CDR3 is 16 residues long. CDR1 is LGHNA, CDR2 YSLEER, per germline.

This clonotype has a single count. This chain links TRBV27 with TRBJ2-3, with D possibly matching TRBD2 (6 bases). This CDR3 has 15 residues. Germline V gene lookup returns CDR1 MNHEY and CDR2 SMNVEV (reference sequence). Trimming removed 5 bases at V and 2 bases at J, with 14 bases between. CDR3 protein: CASSARAGFTDTQYF. The DNA of the CDR3 is TGTGCCAGCAGTGCCCGGGCGGGGTTCACAGATACGCAGTATTTT.

This clonotype has a handful of counts. The V and J genes are TRBV11-2 and TRBJ1-2; D unresolved. The CDR3 extends over 15 amino acids. Germline V gene data show CDR1 as SGHAT and CDR2 as FQNNGV. V lost 1 base and J lost 7, with 16 bases in between. CDR3: CASSLADDASGGYTF. CDR3 DNA sequence: TGTGCCAGCAGCTTAGCGGATGACGCATCGGGTGGCTACACCTTC.

This clonotype was seen at least ten times. The rearrangement uses TRBV7-2 and TRBJ1-5; 7 nucleotides line up with TRBD1. The CDR3 contains 14 residues. V shed 5 bases, J shed 9 bases, and the junction held 10 bases outside the gene matches. The germline CDR1 and CDR2 sequences are SGHTA and FQGNSA. Here the CDR3 DNA reads TGTGCCAGCAGCCTCGAGGGGGCGAGGCGGCCCCAGCATTTT. It yields the protein CASSLEGARRPQHF. Using reference TRBV7-2 and TRBJ1-5 for the parts outside the CDR3, the full variable domain is GAGVSQSPSNKVTEKGKDVELRCDPISGHTALYWYRQSLGQGLEFLIYFQGNSAPDKSGLPSDRFSAERTGGSVSTLTIQRTQQEDSAVYLCASSLEGARRPQHFGDGTRLSIL.

The chain has TRBV6-5 and TRBJ1-4, with D unresolved. Germline V lookup: CDR1 MNHEY, CDR2 SVGAGI. The ends were cut back, 2 bases at V and 6 bases at J, with 7 bases in the middle. This CDR3 contains 13 residues. In nucleotides, the CDR3 is TGTGCCAGCAGTTACGGGCTCCATGAAAAACTGTTTTTT. It codes for CASSYGLHEKLFF.

This chain connects TRBV7-8 to TRBJ2-2; D unclear. Germline values: CDR1 SGHVS, CDR2 FQNEAQ. Deletions cut 5 bases from V and 0 bases from J, with 19 bases between. This CDR3 contains 18 residues. This CDR3 reads CASSPNPPSGANTGELFF. For the CDR3, the DNA is TGTGCCAGCAGCCCCAACCCGCCCTCCGGCGCGAACACCGGGGAGCTGTTTTTT.

As DNA, the CDR3 is TGCGCCAGCAGCCAAGACCAAGGAGAGGGCTCCTACGAGCAGTACTTC. Protein: CASSQDQGEGSYEQYF. The V and J genes are TRBV4-1 and TRBJ2-7, with a possible D match to TRBD2 (5 bases). V was shortened by 0 bases and J by 0 bases, with 12 bases between the two germline ends. Germline values: CDR1 MGHRA, CDR2 YSYEKL. The CDR3 is made up of 16 amino acids.

This clonotype was seen ten or more times. This chain joins TRBV12-3 or TRBV12-4 and TRBJ2-5; no definite D call. This CDR3 is built from 11 residues. V was clipped by 3 bases and J by 5 bases, with 4 bases between them. The CDR3 protein is CASSFTETQYF. The CDR3 nucleotides are TGTGCCAGCAGTTTCACCGAGACCCAGTACTTC.

This clonotype turned up a few times. The chain couples TRBV28 to TRBJ2-2; 9 nucleotides line up with TRBD1. Germline loops: CDR1 MDHEN, CDR2 SYDVKM. This CDR3 is built from 17 residues. Trimming removed 8 bases from V and 4 bases from J; junction bases left unmatched: 14. The CDR3 DNA sequence: TGTGCCAGCTCGCGACTTACAGGGGGCGGAGGCACCGGGGAGCTGTTTTTT. Its protein product is CASSRLTGGGGTGELFF.

This clonotype was observed at least ten times. The chain has TRBV6-2 or TRBV6-3 and TRBJ2-5; the D is unclear. Germline values: CDR1 MNHEY, CDR2 SVGEGT. V lost 5 bases and J 5 bases, leaving 15 bases between the germline ends. The CDR3 sequence is 14 residues long. The DNA of the CDR3 is TGTGCCAGCAGTCACCCCGGCTGGGCGGAGACCCAGTACTTC. Translating it yields CASSHPGWAETQYF.

V is TRBV2 and J is TRBJ2-3; D unresolved. Germline CDR1 reads SNHLY; CDR2 reads FYNNEI. V was trimmed by 8 bases and J by 0 bases, leaving 15 bases between them. The length of the CDR3 is 15 residues. The chain's CDR3 is CASRRRKFSTDTQYF. CDR3 DNA sequence: TGTGCCAGCCGCCGTCGGAAGTTCAGCACAGATACGCAGTATTTT.

This clonotype was seen only a few times. The chain combines TRBV7-2 with TRBJ2-5; weak D call: TRBD2 (6 bases). Germline V gene lookup returns CDR1 SGHTA and CDR2 FQGNSA. Trimming pared 2 bases from V and 1 base from J, leaving 8 bases between. The CDR3 contains 14 residues. The CDR3 loop is CASSLSRGQETQYF. CDR3 nucleotide sequence: TGTGCCAGCAGCTTATCGCGGGGCCAAGAGACCCAGTACTTC.

This clonotype was observed many times. The chain employs TRBV6-5 and TRBJ2-3; D gene ambiguous. Trimming left V 3 bases short and J 2 bases short, with 12 bases between. The CDR3 spans 15 residues. Germline CDR1 is MNHEY and CDR2 is SVGAGI. The CDR3 DNA is TGTGCCAGCAGTTATAGGAGTGGGTACACAGATACGCAGTATTTT. It encodes CASSYRSGYTDTQYF.

In the case of this clonotype: Relative to the germline gene, one junction end is altered; a read error may explain this. V is TRBV4-1 and J is TRBJ1-6; no reliable D call. Per germline, CDR1 MGHRA and CDR2 YSYEKL. The CDR3 runs 16 residues. The CDR3 protein is CASSQGIASNNSPLHF. The CDR3 DNA reads as TGCGCCAGCAGCCAAGGGATAGCCTCCAATAATTCACCCCTCCACTTT.

There are a few counts of this clonotype. The chain couples TRBV30 to TRBJ2-3; D is tentatively TRBD1 or TRBD2 (5 bases each). This CDR3 has 14 amino acids. Trimming stripped 4 bases from V and 2 bases from J, with 13 bases between. Germline V gene data show CDR1 as GTSNPN and CDR2 as SVGIG (reference sequence). Written as DNA, the CDR3 is TGTGCCTGGACCCCGGGACCTTACACAGATACGCAGTATTTT. Residues: CAWTPGPYTDTQYF.

This clonotype turned up a few times. This chain uses TRBV12-3 or TRBV12-4 with TRBJ1-4; D perhaps matches TRBD1 (6 bases). The CDR3 has 14 residues. The ends were cut back, 0 bases at V and 8 bases at J, with 10 bases in the middle. The CDR3 protein is CASSLASGAEKLFF. Written as DNA, the CDR3 is TGTGCCAGCAGTTTAGCGTCGGGGGCAGAAAAACTGTTTTTT.